The table lists the clone carrying this T cell receptor beta chain with a few counts. What it binds is not known. This sample is drawn from a study of identical twins. Each CDR3 protein is one row after TCRdb ran MiXCR on the 5' RACE reads. Here the sample spans 510,000 or so distinct CDR3 sequences, about 16% being singletons. Notes on the study in general: Twins showed weaker excess sharing in their beta out-of-frame sequences. Insertions ran lower in abundant cord blood beta clonotypes, though not in memory repertoires.

Separately, the same data were catalogued under a study of yellow fever vaccine responses in identical twins.

What was sequenced was CD4+ T cells sorted from blood. The sequence was obtained from a young woman in good health.

The CDR3 here is CATSDSTGVGYNEQFF. CDR3 nucleotides: TGTGCCACCAGTGATTCCACAGGGGTGGGATACAATGAGCAGTTCTTC. The rearrangement uses TRBV24-1 and TRBJ2-1; 7 positions match TRBD1. This CDR3 region has 16 residues. The V gene's germline CDR1 is KGHDR and CDR2 SFDVKD. The V and J ends lost 2 bases and 4 bases, in that order; junction bases with no gene match: 7.